A selection of T cell receptor beta chains follows, all from one sample in a study of T cells after yellow fever vaccination. Each CDR3 protein gets one entry after TCRdb re-called the 5' RACE reads with MiXCR. The sample includes about 350,000 distinct CDR3 sequences, 8% to 9.5% seen only once; the top ten take around 17%. This sample comprised PBMCs, obtained 45 days after the first yellow fever vaccination. These receptors originate from a man between 18 and 29 years old who received the YFV17D yellow fever vaccine. CDR3s include the opening cysteine and the closing phenylalanine or tryptophan. Fields, in order: D gene, V gene, J gene, clone size, CDR3 DNA, CDR3 protein. D genes are given only for firm matches. Clone size is stated in some rows and not others, as once, few, many or a class when expanded.

.	TRBV6-5	TRBJ1-3	few	TGTGCCAGCAGTTATGCGGGGTTAGCTGGAAACACCATATATTTT	CASSYAGLAGNTIYF
.	TRBV5-1	TRBJ1-6	few	TGCGCCAGCAGCCCGGGATCTAATAATTCACCCCTCCACTTT	CASSPGSNNSPLHF
.	TRBV7-6	TRBJ2-7	.	TGTGCCAGCAGCGACGCGTGGAACTCCTACGAGCAGTACTTC	CASSDAWNSYEQYF
.	TRBV4-1	TRBJ2-1	many	TGCGCCAGCAGCCAAGATGGGGAGGAAAGTGAGCAGTTCTTC	CASSQDGEESEQFF
TRBD2	TRBV6-2/TRBV6-3	TRBJ2-3	.	TGTGCCAGCAGTTACGGGACTAGCGGGTCCACAGATACGCAGTATTTT	CASSYGTSGSTDTQYF
TRBD1	TRBV20-1	TRBJ2-7	few	TGCAGTGCTAGAGATCCACAGGGGTCATACGAGCAGTACTTC	CSARDPQGSYEQYF
TRBD1	TRBV7-8	TRBJ1-2	.	TGTGCCAGCAGCTTAGGATCCGGGACAGGGATATTAAGAGGCTACACCTTC	CASSLGSGTGILRGYTF
.	TRBV9	TRBJ1-2	few	TGTGCCAGCAGCGTATCCAGGAGCTATGGCTACACCTTC	CASSVSRSYGYTF
.	TRBV27	TRBJ2-1	few	TGTGCCAGCAGTTTAAGGCTCCCGAGCTCCTACAATGAGCAGTTCTTC	CASSLRLPSSYNEQFF
TRBD1	TRBV7-9	TRBJ1-3	many	TGTGCCAGCAGCCTGACAGGGGGCACTGGAAACACCATATATTTT	CASSLTGGTGNTIYF
TRBD1	TRBV20-1	TRBJ2-5	many	TGCAGTGCTAGCCGACAGGGCCGGGGCGAGACCCAGTACTTC	CSASRQGRGETQYF
TRBD2	TRBV9	TRBJ2-7	few	TGTGCCAGCAGCGTAGCCGGGACTAGCGGTGCGATGTACGAGCAGTACTTC	CASSVAGTSGAMYEQYF
.	TRBV20-1	TRBJ2-5	.	TGCAGTGCTAGAATTGCGAGCGGCAGCGCCCAGTACTTC	CSARIASGSAQYF
.	TRBV12-3/TRBV12-4	TRBJ1-2	few	TGTGCCAGCAGTTTTTTCGCCGTATACACCTTC	CASSFFAVYTF
TRBD2	TRBV7-9	TRBJ2-3	.	TGTGCCAGCAGCGGGGGACTAGGGGCAGATACGCAGTATTTT	CASSGGLGADTQYF
TRBD1	TRBV11-2	TRBJ2-5	.	TGTGCCAGCAGTTGGGATTTCCGGGACAGGGGGCGTCGAGAGACCCAGTACTTC	CASSWDFRDRGRRETQYF
.	TRBV12-3/TRBV12-4	TRBJ2-1	few	TGTGCCAGCAGTTTGCCCGCCGGGATCCTAAGGGACAATGAGCAGTTCTTC	CASSLPAGILRDNEQFF
.	TRBV19	TRBJ1-5	.	TGTGCCAGTAGTATCTGGCAGGGAGACCAGCCCCAGCATTTT	CASSIWQGDQPQHF
.	TRBV5-8	TRBJ1-1	.	TGTGCCAGCAGCTTGGTGGGCAGGACTGAAGCTTTCTTT	CASSLVGRTEAFF
.	TRBV7-9	TRBJ2-1	.	TGTGCCAGCAGCTTAGAACTTAATGAGCAGTTCTTC	CASSLELNEQFF
.	TRBV7-2	TRBJ1-3	few	TGTGCCAGCAGCTTAGGGCGGGGGCTCGTGTCTGGAAACACCATATATTTT	CASSLGRGLVSGNTIYF
TRBD1	TRBV29-1	TRBJ2-7	few	TGCAGCGTTGCTGGGGACAGCTACGAGCAGTACTTC	CSVAGDSYEQYF
TRBD1	TRBV5-1	TRBJ1-2	.	TGCGCCAGCAGCTTCCTGGCCGGGACAGAATATGGCTACACCTTC	CASSFLAGTEYGYTF
TRBD1	TRBV5-6	TRBJ2-1	few	TGTGCCAGCAGCTACCGGGGGGACAGGGAAAGGGAGCAGTTCTTC	CASSYRGDREREQFF
TRBD2	TRBV12-3/TRBV12-4	TRBJ2-1	many	TGTGCCAGCAGTCGGACTAGCGGGGGGGCCGGTGAGCAGTTCTTC	CASSRTSGGAGEQFF
.	TRBV20-1	TRBJ1-1	few	TGCAGTGCTAGAGGAACACTGAACACTGAAGCTTTCTTT	CSARGTLNTEAFF
.	TRBV10-3	TRBJ1-2	.	TGTGCCATCAGGTCAGAAAAAAACTATGGCTACACCTTC	CAIRSEKNYGYTF
.	TRBV11-2	TRBJ2-6	.	TGTGCCAGCAGCTTAGGGCCCCTCGCTGGGGCCAACGTCCTGACTTTC	CASSLGPLAGANVLTF
TRBD1	TRBV4-2	TRBJ1-2	few	TGTGCCAGCAGCCAAGCTCCGGGACAGGACTACTTATTCTATGGCTACACCTTC	CASSQAPGQDYLFYGYTF
.	TRBV9	TRBJ2-2	many	TGTGCCAGCAGCGTAGCAGTTGACGGGGAGCTGTTTTTT	CASSVAVDGELFF
TRBD2	TRBV7-2	TRBJ2-5	few	TGTGCCAGCAGCCCCTGGGAAGCGGGGGGAGTGGAGACCCAGTACTTC	CASSPWEAGGVETQYF
.	TRBV3-1	TRBJ2-7	.	TGTGCCAGCAGCCATGGGTCGACACTCGACTACGAGCAGTACTTC	CASSHGSTLDYEQYF
.	TRBV12-3/TRBV12-4	TRBJ1-5	many	TGTGCCAGCAGTTTGCGGGGCAAAGATCAGCCCCAGCATTTT	CASSLRGKDQPQHF
TRBD1	TRBV4-3	TRBJ2-6	few	TGCGCCAGCAGCCAAGGCCCGACCGGGACAGGTATCTCTGGGGCCAACGTCCTGACTTTC	CASSQGPTGTGISGANVLTF
.	TRBV9	TRBJ1-2	few	TGTGCCAGCAGCGCTCACAGGGAGGGCGAGTATGGCTACACCTTC	CASSAHREGEYGYTF
.	TRBV5-1	TRBJ2-7	.	TGCGCCAGCAGCTTTGGTTCGGGCTGGGTCGAGCAGTACTTC	CASSFGSGWVEQYF
TRBD2	TRBV20-1	TRBJ2-1	.	TGCAGTGCTAGAGATTTTCCTCAAGGACTAGCGGGGCCCAGCTCCTACAATGAGCAGTTCTTC	CSARDFPQGLAGPSSYNEQFF
TRBD2	TRBV6-5	TRBJ2-3	.	TGTGCCAGCAGTTACTCCCGACTAGCGGGGTCTAATACGCAGTATTTT	CASSYSRLAGSNTQYF
.	TRBV12-3/TRBV12-4	TRBJ1-5	few	TGTGCCAGCAGTTTAATGACCCCAGGCCAGCCCCAGCATTTT	CASSLMTPGQPQHF
TRBD1	TRBV5-1	TRBJ2-7	few	TGCGCCAGCAGCTTAAAACAACTACCGGGACAGGACTACGAGCAGTACTTC	CASSLKQLPGQDYEQYF
.	TRBV6-5	TRBJ2-1	few	TGTGCCAGCAGTTTTAGTGAGGAGAGTGAGCAGTTCTTC	CASSFSEESEQFF
.	TRBV4-1	TRBJ2-5	few	TGCGCCAGCAGCCACGGCGGGCAAGAGACCCAGTACTTC	CASSHGGQETQYF
TRBD1	TRBV12-3/TRBV12-4	TRBJ2-7	.	TGTGCCAGCAGTCCGGGACAGTTGCGGGAGCAGTACTTC	CASSPGQLREQYF
.	TRBV12-3/TRBV12-4	TRBJ1-1	.	TGTGCCAGCAGTGGGAATGGCGATGAAGCTTTCTTT	CASSGNGDEAFF
TRBD1	TRBV5-5	TRBJ1-4	.	TGTGCCAGCAGCTCTGGGACAGGGGGGAAAGAACTGTTTTTT	CASSSGTGGKELFF
.	TRBV27	TRBJ2-2	many	TGTGCCAGCAGTTTAGGACTCGGGGAAGGGACCGGGGAGCTGTTTTTT	CASSLGLGEGTGELFF
.	TRBV7-2	TRBJ1-1	.	TGTGCCAGCAGCTTAGCAGGGGTGAACACTGAAGCTTTCTTT	CASSLAGVNTEAFF
TRBD1	TRBV5-1	TRBJ2-3	.	TGCGCCAGCAGAAACCAGGGGGCCGATACGCAGTATTTT	CASRNQGADTQYF
TRBD2	TRBV4-1	TRBJ2-5	few	TGCGCCAGCAGCCAACCGGGACTAGCTGTAGAGACCCAGTACTTC	CASSQPGLAVETQYF